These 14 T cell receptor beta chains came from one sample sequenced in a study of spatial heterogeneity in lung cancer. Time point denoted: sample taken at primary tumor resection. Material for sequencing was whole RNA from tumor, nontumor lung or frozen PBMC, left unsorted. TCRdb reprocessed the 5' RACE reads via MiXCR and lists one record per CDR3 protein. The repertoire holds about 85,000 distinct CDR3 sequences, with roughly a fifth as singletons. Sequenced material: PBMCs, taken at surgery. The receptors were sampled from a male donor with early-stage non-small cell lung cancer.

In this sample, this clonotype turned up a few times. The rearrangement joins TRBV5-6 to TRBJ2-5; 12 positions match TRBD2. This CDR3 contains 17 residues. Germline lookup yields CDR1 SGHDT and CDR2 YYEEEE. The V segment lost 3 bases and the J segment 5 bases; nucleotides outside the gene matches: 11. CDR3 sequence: CASSSSSGRDFLETQYF. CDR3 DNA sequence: TGTGCCAGCAGCTCATCTAGCGGGAGGGACTTTCTGGAGACCCAGTACTTC.

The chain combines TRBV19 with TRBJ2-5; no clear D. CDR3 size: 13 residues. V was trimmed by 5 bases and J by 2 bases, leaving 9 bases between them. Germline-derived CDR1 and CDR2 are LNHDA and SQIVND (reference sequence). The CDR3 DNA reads TGTGCCAGTAGTCCTAGGATTCAAGAGACCCAGTACTTC. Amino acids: CASSPRIQETQYF.

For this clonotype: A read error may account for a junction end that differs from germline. CDR3 residues: CASSPGLAGALDTQYF. The CDR3 region has the DNA TGTGCTAGCAGCCCTGGTCTAGCGGGAGCGTTAGATACGCAGTATTTT. The chain joins TRBV7-7 to TRBJ2-3, with TRBD2 matching 10 bases. Per germline, CDR1 SSHAT and CDR2 FNYEAQ (reference sequence). CDR3 length equals 16 residues.

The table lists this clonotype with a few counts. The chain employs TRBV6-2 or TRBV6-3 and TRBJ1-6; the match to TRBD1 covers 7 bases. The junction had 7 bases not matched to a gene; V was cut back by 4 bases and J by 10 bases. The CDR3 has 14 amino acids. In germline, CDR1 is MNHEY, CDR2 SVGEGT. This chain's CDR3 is CASSLTGSNSPLHF. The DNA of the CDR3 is TGTGCCAGCAGTTTGACAGGGTCAAACTCACCCCTCCACTTT.

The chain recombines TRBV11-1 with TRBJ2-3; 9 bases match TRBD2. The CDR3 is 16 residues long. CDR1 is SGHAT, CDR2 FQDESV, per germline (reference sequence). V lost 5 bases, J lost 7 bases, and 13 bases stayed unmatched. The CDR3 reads CASSEARGGVLNTQYF. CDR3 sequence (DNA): TGTGCCAGCAGCGAAGCTCGCGGGGGGGTCCTTAATACGCAGTATTTT.

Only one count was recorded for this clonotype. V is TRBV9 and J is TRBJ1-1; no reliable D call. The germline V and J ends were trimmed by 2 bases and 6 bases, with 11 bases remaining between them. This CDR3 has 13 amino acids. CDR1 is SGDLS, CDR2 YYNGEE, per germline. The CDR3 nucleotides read TGTGCCAGCAGCGTGAGTTTTCAAGCTGAAGCTTTCTTT. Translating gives CASSVSFQAEAFF. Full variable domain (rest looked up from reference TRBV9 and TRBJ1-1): DSGVTQTPKHLITATGQRVTLRCSPRSGDLSVYWYQQSLDQGLQFLIQYYNGEERAKGNILERFSAQQFPDLHSELNLSSLELGDSALYFCASSVSFQAEAFFGQGTRLTVV.

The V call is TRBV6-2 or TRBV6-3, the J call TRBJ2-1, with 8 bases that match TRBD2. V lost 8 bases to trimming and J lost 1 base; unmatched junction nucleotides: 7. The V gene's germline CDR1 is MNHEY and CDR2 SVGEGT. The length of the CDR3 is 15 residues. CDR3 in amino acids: CASSDSGASYNEQFF. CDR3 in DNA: TGTGCCAGCTCAGATAGCGGGGCATCCTACAATGAGCAGTTCTTC.

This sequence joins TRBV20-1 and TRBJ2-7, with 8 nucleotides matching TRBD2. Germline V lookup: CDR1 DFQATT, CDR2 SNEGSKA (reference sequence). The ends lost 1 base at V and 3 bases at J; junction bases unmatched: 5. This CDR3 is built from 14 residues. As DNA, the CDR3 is TGCAGTGCTAGAGCACTAGCGGTGAACTACGAGCAGTACTTC. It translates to CSARALAVNYEQYF.

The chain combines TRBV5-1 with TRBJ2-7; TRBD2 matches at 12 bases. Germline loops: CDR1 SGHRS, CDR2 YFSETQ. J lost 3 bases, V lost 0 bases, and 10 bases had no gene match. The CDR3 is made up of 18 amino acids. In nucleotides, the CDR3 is TGCGCCAGCAGCTTGGCCGTGGCTAGCGGGAGGGCCCTCTACGAGCAGTACTTC. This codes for CASSLAVASGRALYEQYF. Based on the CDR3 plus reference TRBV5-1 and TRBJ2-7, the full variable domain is KAGVTQTPRYLIKTRGQQVTLSCSPISGHRSVSWYQQTPGQGLQFLFEYFSETQRNKGNFPGRFSGRQFSNSRSEMNVSTLELGDSALYLCASSLAVASGRALYEQYFGPGTRLTVT.

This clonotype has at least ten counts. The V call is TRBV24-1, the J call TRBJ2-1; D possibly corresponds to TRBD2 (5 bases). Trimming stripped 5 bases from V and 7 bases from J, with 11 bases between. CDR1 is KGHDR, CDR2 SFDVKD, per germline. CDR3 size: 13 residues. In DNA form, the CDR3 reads TGTGCCACCAGTGGGTACCGAGGGAATGAGCAGTTCTTC. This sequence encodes CATSGYRGNEQFF.

The CDR3 DNA sequence: TGTGCCAGCAGTTTATACCTGGGGGACATTCAGTACTTC. Amino acids: CASSLYLGDIQYF. The chain has TRBV28 and TRBJ2-4; D could derive from TRBD1 or TRBD2 (5 bases each). The V and J ends lost 1 base and 8 bases respectively, with 9 bases between them. The CDR3 contains 13 residues. Germline CDR1 is MDHEN and CDR2 is SYDVKM.

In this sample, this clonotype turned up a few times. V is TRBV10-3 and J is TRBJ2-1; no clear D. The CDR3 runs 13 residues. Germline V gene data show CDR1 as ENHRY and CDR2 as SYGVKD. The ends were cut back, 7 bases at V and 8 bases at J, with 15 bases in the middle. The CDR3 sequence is CAITTGLTDEQFF. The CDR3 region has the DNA TGTGCCATCACCACGGGTCTTACTGATGAGCAGTTCTTC.

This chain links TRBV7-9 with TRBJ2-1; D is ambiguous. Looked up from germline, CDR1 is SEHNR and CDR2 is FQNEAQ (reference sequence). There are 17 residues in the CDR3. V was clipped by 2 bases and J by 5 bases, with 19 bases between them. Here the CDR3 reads CASSLILAWQSNNEQFF. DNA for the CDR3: TGTGCCAGCAGCTTAATTTTGGCGTGGCAGTCTAACAATGAGCAGTTCTTC.

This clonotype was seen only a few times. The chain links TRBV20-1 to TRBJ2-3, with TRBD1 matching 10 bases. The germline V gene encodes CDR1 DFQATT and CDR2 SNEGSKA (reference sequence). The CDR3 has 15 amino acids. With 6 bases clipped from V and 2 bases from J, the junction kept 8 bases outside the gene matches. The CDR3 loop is CSAPGQGVDTDTQYF. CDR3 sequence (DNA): TGCAGTGCCCCCGGACAGGGGGTGGACACAGATACGCAGTATTTT.